This TCR beta chain is drawn from a study of T cells after yellow fever vaccination. Study context: The authors prepared low-cell-number fractions using SMART-Seq v4 Ultra Low Input. Study-wide points: Relatively few clonotypes were ones that appeared in both CD4 and CD8 compartments. Booster sampling recovered most clones from primary vaccination (around 97% CD4, 88% CD8).

This clonotype turned up a few times. Its target is not known. The CDR3 sequence is 15 residues long. V was clipped by 4 bases and J by 7 bases, with 22 bases between them. The germline CDR1 and CDR2 sequences are SQVTM and ANQGSEA. MiXCR was run by TCRdb on the 5' RACE reads, yielding one entry per CDR3 protein. The sample includes around 360,000 distinct CDR3 sequences, roughly 10% of them seen just once. This sequence was found in a man between 18 and 35 years old who received the YFV17D yellow fever vaccine. Sequenced here: PBMCs, sampled on the day of the first yellow fever vaccination. The rearrangement links TRBV29-1 to TRBJ1-2, with a possible D match to TRBD1 (6 bases). The CDR3 region has the DNA TGCAGCGTTGTCCGCTCAGGGGTTGAATTCGGTGGCTACACCTTC. It is translated as CSVVRSGVEFGGYTF.